This section outlines one T cell receptor (beta chain) sequence together with its context. This specimen belongs to a study of cytomegalovirus exposure and HLA in healthy donors. Primers: 60 Vbeta forward and 13 Jbeta reverse. Source study methods: Later analysis identified around 85 million unique TCR beta chains, 9 million to 12 million shared. TCRdb's copy holds only in-frame clones and misses some; the assay was immunoSEQ multiplex PCR. That table gives V, J and clone size, and the DNA gave D and trimming. The data contain 90,000 to 120,000 clones, 77% of them singletons. The CDR3 is made up of 12 amino acids. Germline loops: CDR1 SEHNR, CDR2 FQNEAQ (reference sequence). V gave up 5 bases and J gave up 6 bases; unmatched junction bases: 4.

The sequencing sample was made of PBMCs. J is TRBJ2-7 and V is TRBV7-9; 7 bases agree with TRBD1. This TCR derives from a male donor in good health and CMV-seronegative. CDR3 in amino acids: CASSGAGGEQYF. The DNA of the CDR3 is TGTGCCAGCAGCGGCGCAGGGGGCGAGCAGTACTTC.